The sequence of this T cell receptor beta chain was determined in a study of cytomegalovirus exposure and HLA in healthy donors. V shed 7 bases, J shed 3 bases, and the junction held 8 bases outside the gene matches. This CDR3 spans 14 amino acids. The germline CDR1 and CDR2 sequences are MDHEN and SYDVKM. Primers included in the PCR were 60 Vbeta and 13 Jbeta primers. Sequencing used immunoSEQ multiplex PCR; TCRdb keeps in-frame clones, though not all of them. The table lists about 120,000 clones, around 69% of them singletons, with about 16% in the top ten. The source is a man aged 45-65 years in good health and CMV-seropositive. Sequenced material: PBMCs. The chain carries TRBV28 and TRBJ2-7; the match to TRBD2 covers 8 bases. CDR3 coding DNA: TGTGCCAGCACCGGCACGGGAGGGATCTACGAGCAGTACTTC. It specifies CASTGTGGIYEQYF.